What follows are 27 T cell receptor beta chains derived from one specimen sequenced in a study of blood T cell repertoires in COVID-19. This table comes from immunoSEQ multiplex PCR, and its TCRdb copy is limited to in-frame clones, with some not included. The table includes more than 110,000 clones, almost 85% detected once. The sequenced material came from peripheral blood. The receptors derive from a man aged 50-59 years with acute or convalescent COVID-19.

The chain carries TRBV19 and TRBJ1-4; possibly TRBD1 for D (5 bases). This CDR3 region has 12 residues. V dropped 5 bases and J dropped 6 bases, with 7 bases sitting between them. The germline CDR1 and CDR2 sequences are LNHDA and SQIVND (reference sequence). The CDR3: CASSRGDEKLFF. In DNA, the CDR3 is TGTGCCAGTAGTCGGGGGGATGAAAAACTGTTTTTT.

The genes are TRBV4-1 and TRBJ2-5; a weak D match, TRBD1 (5 bases). Trimming shortened V by 3 bases and J by 5 bases, and 19 bases separated the two germline ends. Germline V gene sequence: CDR1 MGHRA, CDR2 YSYEKL. The CDR3 length is 16 residues. CDR3 sequence reads: CASSQTAGGAQETQYF. In DNA, the CDR3 is TGCGCCAGCAGCCAGACGGCAGGTGGGGCGCAGGAGACCCAGTACTTC.

CDR3 bases: TGTGCCAGCAGCCAAAGTCAGGGGTATAATTCACCCCTCCACTTT. Translation gives CASSQSQGYNSPLHF. The chain couples TRBV7-3 to TRBJ1-6; tentative D call: TRBD1 (6 bases). V lost 5 bases, J lost 4 bases, and 12 bases lay in between. This CDR3 comprises 15 residues. The V gene's germline CDR1 is SGHTA and CDR2 FQGTGA.

About this clone itself: The junction differs from germline at one of its ends, possibly a read error. The J gene is TRBJ1-1, the V gene TRBV7-6, with D tentatively TRBD1 (6 bases). CDR1 and CDR2 from the germline V gene are SGHVS and FNYEAQ. This CDR3 is built from 11 residues. CDR3 DNA: TGTGCCAGCAGCTCCTACGGACAGTCGGTCTTT. Its protein product is CASSSYGQSVF.

The chain couples TRBV18 to TRBJ1-4; D unresolved. Germline values: CDR1 KGHSH, CDR2 LQKENI. The length of the CDR3 is 16 residues. The V end was cut by 4 bases, the J end by 0 bases, with 12 bases between. Here the CDR3 DNA reads TGTGCCAGCTCACTCAACAACCAAGCAACTAATGAAAAACTGTTTTTT. Translation: CASSLNNQATNEKLFF.

CDR3 region: CASSIGAEGVTEAFF. CDR3 nucleotides: TGTGCCAGTAGTATAGGAGCAGAGGGCGTCACTGAAGCTTTCTTT. The chain recombines TRBV19 with TRBJ1-1; D uncertain. Trimming pared 1 base from V and 4 bases from J, leaving 13 bases between. CDR1 is LNHDA and CDR2 is SQIVND in the germline V gene (reference sequence). This CDR3 is 15 amino acids long.

This chain uses TRBV4-1 with TRBJ1-1, with 7 bases lining up with TRBD1. V was pared by 1 base and J by 1 base, with 6 bases of the junction left unmatched. Germline V gives CDR1 MGHRA, CDR2 YSYEKL. The CDR3 runs to 16 residues. CDR3 nucleotides: TGCGCCAGCAGCCAAGCCCCGACAGGGTCGAACACTGAAGCTTTCTTT. Protein sequence: CASSQAPTGSNTEAFF.

This clone was counted a single time. The chain employs TRBV5-5 and TRBJ1-1; 7 bases match TRBD1. The CDR3 sequence is 15 residues long. Unmatched junction bases numbered 10, after V lost 4 bases and J lost 4 bases. From germline, CDR1 is SGHKS and CDR2 YYEKEE (reference sequence). The CDR3, as DNA: TGTGCCAGCAGCCCATCCGACGACAGGGTCACTGAAGCTTTCTTT. This sequence encodes CASSPSDDRVTEAFF.

This clone appeared a few times. This rearrangement joins TRBV6-5 to TRBJ1-4, with D hard to call. The V end lost 6 bases, the J end lost 8 bases, and 16 bases lay between the germline ends. The CDR3 extends over 14 amino acids. Germline V gene data show CDR1 as MNHEY and CDR2 as SVGAGI. The CDR3 sequence: CASSPVMYQEKLFF. CDR3 DNA: TGTGCCAGCAGCCCCGTCATGTATCAGGAAAAACTGTTTTTT.

The chain has TRBV6-6 and TRBJ2-1; 8 bases line up with TRBD1. The V gene's germline CDR1 is MNHNY and CDR2 SVGAGI (reference sequence). The CDR3 is 15 amino acids. V shed 3 bases and J 4 bases; nucleotides not matched to a gene: 5. CDR3 sequence reads: CASSYRTGRYNEQFF. The CDR3 bases are TGTGCCAGCAGTTATAGGACAGGGAGATACAATGAGCAGTTCTTC.

The chain employs TRBV6-1 and TRBJ1-1; 10 bases match TRBD1. The CDR3 totals 14 residues. Germline V gene data show CDR1 as MNHNS and CDR2 as SASEGT. The V gene end was trimmed by 3 bases and the J gene end by 5 bases; junction bases not matched to a gene: 3. This CDR3 reads CASSEDRGWTEAFF. For the CDR3, the DNA is TGTGCCAGCAGTGAGGACAGGGGGTGGACTGAAGCTTTCTTT.

The rearrangement uses TRBV4-2 and TRBJ2-7; TRBD2 might be the D (5 bases). Germline CDR1 LGHNA, CDR2 YNFKEQ. The CDR3 is made up of 15 amino acids. V lost 5 bases to trimming and J lost 2 bases, with 16 bases between them. The CDR3 region is CASSGRSSSTYEQYF. For the CDR3, the DNA is TGTGCCAGCAGCGGTCGATCTAGCAGTACCTACGAGCAGTACTTC.

The gene calls are TRBV18 and TRBJ2-2; D unresolved. CDR1 is KGHSH and CDR2 is LQKENI in the germline V gene. With 8 bases removed from V and 6 bases from J, the gap between germline ends came to 16 bases. The CDR3 loop spans 14 amino acids. CDR3 in amino acids: CASLRSVESGELFF. The CDR3 nucleotides read TGTGCCAGCCTTAGGTCAGTGGAGTCCGGGGAGCTGTTTTTT.

The J gene is TRBJ2-1, the V gene TRBV3-1 (or the pseudogene TRBV3-2), with 8 bases that match TRBD1. The germline V gene encodes CDR1 LGHDT and CDR2 YNNKEL (reference sequence). J lost 6 bases, V lost 3 bases, and 4 bases had no gene match. The CDR3 covers 14 residues. CDR3: CASSHGTGVNEQFF. CDR3 DNA: TGTGCCAGCAGCCACGGGACAGGAGTCAATGAGCAGTTCTTC.

The rearrangement uses TRBV4-1 and TRBJ1-2, with 8 bases matching TRBD1. This CDR3 comprises 14 residues. The ends lost 0 bases at V and 8 bases at J; junction bases unmatched: 5. The germline V gene encodes CDR1 MGHRA and CDR2 YSYEKL. The CDR3 is CASSQDDRGNGYTF. As DNA, the CDR3 is TGCGCCAGCAGCCAAGACGACAGGGGTAACGGCTACACCTTC.

This clone was seen only a few times. The chain is built from TRBV5-1 and TRBJ1-2; D is perhaps TRBD1 (6 bases). In germline, CDR1 is SGHRS, CDR2 YFSETQ. This CDR3 has 18 amino acids. V shed 2 bases and J shed 0 bases, with 20 bases lying between them. The CDR3 reads CASSFGGGPQATNYGYTF. As DNA, the CDR3 is TGCGCCAGCAGCTTCGGCGGGGGGCCTCAAGCCACTAACTATGGCTACACCTTC.

The chain has TRBV19 and TRBJ1-6; 9 nucleotides match TRBD1. From germline, CDR1 is LNHDA and CDR2 SQIVND (reference sequence). CDR3 size: 16 residues. V shed 5 bases, J shed 9 bases, and the junction held 11 bases outside the gene matches. In DNA form, the CDR3 reads TGTGCCAGTAGTTTACAACAGGGGGCATCGGGTTCACCCCTCCACTTT. Its translation: CASSLQQGASGSPLHF.

V is TRBV5-1 and J is TRBJ2-7; the D gene is possibly TRBD2 (6 bases). The CDR3 totals 13 residues. V dropped 3 bases and J dropped 3 bases, with 10 bases sitting between them. In germline, CDR1 is SGHRS, CDR2 YFSETQ. CDR3 nucleotides: TGCGCCAGCAGCTCGGACGGGGGCTACGAGCAGTACTTC. As protein: CASSSDGGYEQYF.

The chain joins TRBV9 to TRBJ2-5, with 9 bases aligning to TRBD1. The junction had 5 bases not matched to a gene; V was cut back by 3 bases and J by 2 bases. This CDR3 spans 15 amino acids. Germline V gives CDR1 SGDLS, CDR2 YYNGEE. CDR3 protein: CASSEKGQGQETQYF. The CDR3 DNA follows: TGTGCCAGCAGCGAGAAGGGACAGGGACAAGAGACCCAGTACTTC.

This chain joins TRBV2 and TRBJ1-5; 11 bases agree with TRBD1. V gave up 4 bases and J gave up 4 bases; unmatched junction bases: 18. This CDR3 region has 20 residues. Per the germline V gene, CDR1 is SNHLY and CDR2 is FYNNEI. The CDR3 is CASSATPRTGGSTRNQPQHF. In DNA, the CDR3 is TGTGCCAGCAGTGCCACGCCCCGGACAGGGGGCTCTACAAGGAATCAGCCCCAGCATTTT. The full variable domain, completed using reference TRBV2 and TRBJ1-5, is EPEVTQTPSHQVTQMGQEVILRCVPISNHLYFYWYRQILGQKVEFLVSFYNNEISEKSEIFDDQFSVERPDGSNFTLKIRSTKLEDSAMYFCASSATPRTGGSTRNQPQHFGDGTRLSIL.

The genes are TRBV5-1 and TRBJ2-5; weak D call: TRBD1 (5 bases). This CDR3 has 13 amino acids. Germline CDR1 is SGHRS and CDR2 is YFSETQ. V dropped 6 bases and J dropped 1 base, with 10 bases sitting between them. This CDR3 is CASNQGSQETQYF. In nucleotides, the CDR3 is TGCGCCAGCAACCAGGGTAGCCAAGAGACCCAGTACTTC.

The chain recombines TRBV28 with TRBJ1-1; D gene uncertain. Germline V gene sequence: CDR1 MDHEN, CDR2 SYDVKM. With 1 base removed from V and 6 bases from J, the gap between germline ends came to 6 bases. This CDR3 contains 12 residues. CDR3 bases: TGTGCCAGCAGTTTATCGGGTTCTGAAGCTTTCTTT. This sequence encodes CASSLSGSEAFF.

In this sample, this clone turned up once. This chain links TRBV6-5 with TRBJ1-6; 10 nucleotides line up with TRBD1. With V trimmed by 6 bases and J by 7 bases, 3 bases remained unmatched. The CDR3 runs to 14 residues. Looked up from germline, CDR1 is MNHEY and CDR2 is SVGAGI. In DNA, the CDR3 is TGTGCCAGCAGGCCGGGACAGGGGAATTCACCCCTCCACTTT. Translating it yields CASRPGQGNSPLHF.

This clone was seen a single time. The J gene is TRBJ1-1, the V gene TRBV7-2; D perhaps matches TRBD1 (5 bases). From germline, CDR1 is SGHTA and CDR2 FQGNSA. Trimming pared 1 base from V and 1 base from J, leaving 13 bases between. CDR3 length: 16 residues. CDR3 in DNA: TGTGCCAGCAGCTTAGGGCAGCCTAGGGGGAACACTGAAGCTTTCTTT. This encodes CASSLGQPRGNTEAFF. Full variable domain (missing parts from reference TRBV7-2 and TRBJ1-1): GAGVSQSPSNKVTEKGKDVELRCDPISGHTALYWYRQSLGQGLEFLIYFQGNSAPDKSGLPSDRFSAERTGGSVSTLTIQRTQQEDSAVYLCASSLGQPRGNTEAFFGQGTRLTVV.

The sample holds a few counts of this clone. The chain uses TRBV5-6 and TRBJ1-2, with D perhaps TRBD1 (5 bases). V lost 2 bases and J 11 bases, leaving 10 bases between the germline ends. This CDR3 has 11 residues. The V gene's germline CDR1 is SGHDT and CDR2 YYEEEE. CDR3 loop: CASSFLTDYTF. CDR3 in DNA: TGTGCCAGCAGCTTCTTGACAGATTACACCTTC.

The chain has TRBV6-5 and TRBJ1-6; weak D call: TRBD1 (6 bases). Germline CDR1 and CDR2: MNHEY and SVGAGI. CDR3 length: 14 amino acids. V was pared by 5 bases and J by 8 bases, with 13 bases between. The CDR3 is CASSTTGLDSPLHF. CDR3 DNA: TGTGCCAGCAGTACCACAGGGCTTGATTCACCCCTCCACTTT.

The rearrangement links TRBV5-1 to TRBJ2-4; a possible D gene is TRBD2 (6 bases). There are 13 residues in the CDR3. V was clipped by 3 bases and J by 8 bases, with 12 bases between them. Per germline, CDR1 SGHRS and CDR2 YFSETQ. CDR3 bases: TGCGCCAGCAGCTCAGGGACGGGGGACATTCAGTACTTC. Residues: CASSSGTGDIQYF.